This T cell receptor beta chain was sequenced for a study of T-cell reconstitution after alpha-beta-depleted transplantation in children. Whole-study results and caveats: Hyperexpanded clones declined; after one year, newly produced T cells mostly supplied diversity.

Comment on this clonotype: Antigen: not known.

Unique molecular identifiers featured in how the TCRbeta library was prepared. TCRdb called the PCR reads again in MiXCR, with one record for every CDR3 protein. The sample has 440,000 or so distinct CDR3 sequences; approximately 42% are singletons. The CDR3 is 17 residues long. Trimming took off 6 bases at V and 0 bases at J, with 18 bases between the two ends. Looked up from germline, CDR1 is MDHEN and CDR2 is SYDVKM. The chain is built from TRBV28 and TRBJ1-3; D call uncertain. Sequenced here: PBMCs, sampled before TCRalphabeta/CD19-depleted stem cell transplant. The sequence was collected from a girl aged 2 to 10 with aplastic anemia, due to receive a stem cell transplant. Here the CDR3 reads CASSPPLGTSSGNTIYF. CDR3 sequence (DNA): TGTGCCAGCAGCCCACCGCTGGGAACGAGCTCTGGAAACACCATATATTTT.